The clone carrying this TCR beta chain was seen ten or more times. Antigen unknown. The record originates from a study of T-cell memory formation after mild COVID-19. At the level of the study: The TCR clusters were mostly specific to one donor.

V lost 4 bases to trimming and J lost 3 bases; unmatched junction nucleotides: 3. Germline loops: CDR1 SGHRS, CDR2 YFSETQ. This CDR3 contains 14 residues. Study-level results: The SARS-CoV-2 specificity of second-wave clones reaching peak at day 37 remained unverified. Contracting CD4+ clones lay largely in CM and EM, with CD8+ ones residing in EMRA. Cross-reactive memory seemingly joined, as some responding clones were found in pre-infection memory.

From the 5' RACE reads, TCRdb called clonotypes with MiXCR, one entry per CDR3 protein. The sample comprises 300,000 to 400,000 distinct CDR3 sequences, roughly 13% of which are singletons, and about a fifth rests with the top ten. This receptor was identified in a man aged 18 to 30 who had mild COVID-19 (a few samples of this study predate the infection). Cell type and time point are not known. This chain joins TRBV5-1 and TRBJ2-3, with 9 bases matching TRBD1. The sample taken for sequencing was PBMCs or a T cell subset sorted from them (not recorded which). The CDR3, as DNA: TGCGCCAGCAGCGTAGGACAGGGGACAGATACGCAGTATTTT. Protein: CASSVGQGTDTQYF.